This TCR beta chain was recovered during a study of T cells after yellow fever vaccination. As for the study in general: The authors prepared low-cell-number fractions using SMART-Seq v4 Ultra Low Input. Whole-study findings and limits: CD4 and CD8 compartments shared a small share of clonotypes, likely from convergent recombination. It was a weaker secondary response, yet one that peaked faster, at day 5 versus 15. Detected again after the booster were most primary-vaccination clones, at 95% to 98% CD4 and 88% CD8.

This CDR3 has 15 amino acids. Germline trimming cut 3 bases from V and 3 bases from J; bases unmatched to any gene: 7. Germline V gene lookup returns CDR1 DFQATT and CDR2 SNEGSKA (reference sequence). This clonotype has just a few counts. Antigen unknown. TCRdb reprocessed the 5' RACE reads with MiXCR, giving one entry per CDR3 protein. The sample has just over 250,000 distinct CDR3 sequences, about 5.2% seen once. This TCR derives from a young man who received the YFV17D yellow fever vaccine. This chain links TRBV20-1 with TRBJ1-2, with 10 nucleotides matching TRBD1. The source material was CD4+ T cells sorted from PBMCs, sampled on the day of the yellow fever booster vaccination. CDR3 DNA: TGCAGTGCTAGCCGGACAGGGGGGACGGACTATGGCTACACCTTC. Amino acids: CSASRTGGTDYGYTF.